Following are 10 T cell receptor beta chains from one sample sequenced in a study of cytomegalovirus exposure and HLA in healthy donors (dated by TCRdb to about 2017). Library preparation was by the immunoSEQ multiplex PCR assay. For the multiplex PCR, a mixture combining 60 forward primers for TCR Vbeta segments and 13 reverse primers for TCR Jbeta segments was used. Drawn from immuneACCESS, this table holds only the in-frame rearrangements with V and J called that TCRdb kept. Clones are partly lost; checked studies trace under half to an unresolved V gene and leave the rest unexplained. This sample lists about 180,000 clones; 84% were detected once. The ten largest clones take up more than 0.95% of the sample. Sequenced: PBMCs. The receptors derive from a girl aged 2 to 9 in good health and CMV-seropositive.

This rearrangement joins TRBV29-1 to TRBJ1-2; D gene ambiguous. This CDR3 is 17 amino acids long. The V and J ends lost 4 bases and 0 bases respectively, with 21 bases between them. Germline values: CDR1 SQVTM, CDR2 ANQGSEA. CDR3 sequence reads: CSVVIERVGVANYGYTF. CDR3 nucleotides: TGCAGCGTTGTGATTGAGAGGGTGGGAGTAGCTAACTATGGCTACACCTTC.

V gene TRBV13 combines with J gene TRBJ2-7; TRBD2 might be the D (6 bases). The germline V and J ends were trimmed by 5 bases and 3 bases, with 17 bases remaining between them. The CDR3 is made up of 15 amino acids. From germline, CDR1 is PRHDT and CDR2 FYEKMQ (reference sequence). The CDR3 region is CASSRLGRLGYEQYF. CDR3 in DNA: TGTGCCAGCAGCCGTCTCGGGAGACTAGGCTACGAGCAGTACTTC.

CDR3 region: CASSPTTSGGARSSYNEQFF. The CDR3 DNA follows: TGTGCCAGCAGCCCAACGACTAGCGGGGGGGCCCGGAGCTCCTACAATGAGCAGTTCTTC. The chain carries TRBV14 and TRBJ2-1; 14 nucleotides match TRBD2. The CDR3 totals 20 residues. In germline, CDR1 is SGHDN, CDR2 FVKESK. Germline trimming cut 4 bases from V and 0 bases from J; bases unmatched to any gene: 11.

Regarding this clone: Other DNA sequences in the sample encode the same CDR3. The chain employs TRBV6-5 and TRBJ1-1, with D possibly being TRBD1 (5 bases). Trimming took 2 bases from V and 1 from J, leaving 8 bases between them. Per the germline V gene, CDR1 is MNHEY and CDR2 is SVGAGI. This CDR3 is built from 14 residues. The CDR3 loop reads CASSYGRGNTEAFF. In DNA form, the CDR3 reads TGTGCCAGCAGTTACGGAAGGGGGAACACTGAAGCTTTCTTT.

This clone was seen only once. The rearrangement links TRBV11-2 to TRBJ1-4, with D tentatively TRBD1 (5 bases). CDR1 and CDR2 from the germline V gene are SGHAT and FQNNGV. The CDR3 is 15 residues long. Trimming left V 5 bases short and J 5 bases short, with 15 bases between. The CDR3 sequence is CASSPGHLNNEKLFF. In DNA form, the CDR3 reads TGTGCCAGCAGCCCAGGACACTTGAACAATGAAAAACTGTTTTTT.

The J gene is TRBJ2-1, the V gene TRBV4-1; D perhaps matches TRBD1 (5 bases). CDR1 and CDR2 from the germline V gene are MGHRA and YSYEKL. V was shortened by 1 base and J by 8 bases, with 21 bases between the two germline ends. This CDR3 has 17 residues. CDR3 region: CASSQAQAARHHYEQFF. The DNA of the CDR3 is TGCGCCAGCAGCCAAGCACAGGCCGCCCGTCACCATTATGAGCAGTTCTTC.

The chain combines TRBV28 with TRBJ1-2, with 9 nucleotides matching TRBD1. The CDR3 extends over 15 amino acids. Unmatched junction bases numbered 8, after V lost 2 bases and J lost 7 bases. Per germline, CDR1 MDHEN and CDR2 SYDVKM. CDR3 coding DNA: TGTGCCAGCAGTTTACTAACAGGGGGCGCTCTTGGCTACACCTTC. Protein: CASSLLTGGALGYTF.

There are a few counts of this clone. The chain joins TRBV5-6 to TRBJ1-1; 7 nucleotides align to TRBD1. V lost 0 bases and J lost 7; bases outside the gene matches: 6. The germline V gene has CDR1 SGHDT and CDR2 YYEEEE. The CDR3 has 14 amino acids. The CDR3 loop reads CASSLVGQGGEAFF. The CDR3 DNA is TGTGCCAGCAGCTTGGTTGGTCAGGGGGGTGAAGCTTTCTTT.

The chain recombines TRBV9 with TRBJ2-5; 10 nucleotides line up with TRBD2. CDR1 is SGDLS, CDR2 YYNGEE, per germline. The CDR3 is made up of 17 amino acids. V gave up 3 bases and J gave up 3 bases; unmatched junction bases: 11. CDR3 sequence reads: CASSARTEREGKETQYF. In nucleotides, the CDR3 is TGTGCCAGCAGCGCCCGAACGGAGCGGGAGGGGAAAGAGACCCAGTACTTC.

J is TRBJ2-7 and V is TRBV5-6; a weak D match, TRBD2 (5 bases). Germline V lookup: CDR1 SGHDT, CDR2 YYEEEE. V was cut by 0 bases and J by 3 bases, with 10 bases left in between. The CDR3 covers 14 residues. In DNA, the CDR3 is TGTGCCAGCAGCTTGGTATCAGACTACTACGAGCAGTACTTC. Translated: CASSLVSDYYEQYF.